Listed here is a single T cell receptor beta chain. The J segment lost 2 bases and the V segment lost 1 base, leaving 9 bases of the junction unmatched. The V gene's germline CDR1 is MDHEN and CDR2 SYDVKM. CDR3 length: 18 residues. This sample was taken from a study of blood T cell repertoires in COVID-19. At the level of the study: Sources were T cells, B-cell-depleted T cells, or PBMCs; the material itself was cDNA or gDNA.

Method: immunoSEQ multiplex PCR; TCRdb's copy keeps in-frame clones and lacks some. This sample has 150,000 to 200,000 clones, with 70% to 85% found just once. V is TRBV28 and J is TRBJ2-1, with 9 bases matching TRBD1. The receptor was isolated from a woman in her 30s with acute or convalescent COVID-19. Sequencing was done on a sample of peripheral blood. DNA for the CDR3: TGTGCCAGCAGTTTATCCGGGACAGGGAAAATTACCTACAATGAGCAGTTCTTC. This gives the protein CASSLSGTGKITYNEQFF.